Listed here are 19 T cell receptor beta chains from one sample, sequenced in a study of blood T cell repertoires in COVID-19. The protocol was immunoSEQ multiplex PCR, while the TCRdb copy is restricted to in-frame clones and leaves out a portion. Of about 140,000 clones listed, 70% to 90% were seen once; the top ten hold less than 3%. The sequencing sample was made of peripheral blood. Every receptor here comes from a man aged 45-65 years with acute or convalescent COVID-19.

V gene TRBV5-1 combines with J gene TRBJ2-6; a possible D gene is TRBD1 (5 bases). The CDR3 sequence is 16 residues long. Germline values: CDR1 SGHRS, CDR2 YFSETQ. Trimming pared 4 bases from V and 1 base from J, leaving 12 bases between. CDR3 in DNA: TGCGCCAGCAGCACCGCGACAGCATCTGGGGCCAACGTCCTGACTTTC. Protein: CASSTATASGANVLTF. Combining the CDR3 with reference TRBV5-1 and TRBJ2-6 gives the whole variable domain KAGVTQTPRYLIKTRGQQVTLSCSPISGHRSVSWYQQTPGQGLQFLFEYFSETQRNKGNFPGRFSGRQFSNSRSEMNVSTLELGDSALYLCASSTATASGANVLTFGAGSRLTVL.

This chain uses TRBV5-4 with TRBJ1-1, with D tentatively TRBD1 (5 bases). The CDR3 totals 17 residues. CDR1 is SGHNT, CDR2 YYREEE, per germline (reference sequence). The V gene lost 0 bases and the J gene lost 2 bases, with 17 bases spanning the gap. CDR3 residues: CASSLVWAGTGNTEAFF. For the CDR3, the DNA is TGTGCCAGCAGCTTGGTCTGGGCGGGGACTGGTAACACTGAAGCTTTCTTT.

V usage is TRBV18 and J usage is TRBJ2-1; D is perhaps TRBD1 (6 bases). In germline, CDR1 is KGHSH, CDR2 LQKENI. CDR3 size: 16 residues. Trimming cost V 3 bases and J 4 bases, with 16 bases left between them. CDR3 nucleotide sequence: TGTGCCAGCTCACCGTTAACAGGGTCGGTATACAATGAGCAGTTCTTC. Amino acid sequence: CASSPLTGSVYNEQFF.

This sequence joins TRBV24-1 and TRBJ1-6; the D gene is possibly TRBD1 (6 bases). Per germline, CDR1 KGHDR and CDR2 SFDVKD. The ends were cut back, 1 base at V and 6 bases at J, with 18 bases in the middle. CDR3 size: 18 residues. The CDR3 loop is CATSDFRFSGTFNSPLHF. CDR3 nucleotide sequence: TGTGCCACCAGTGATTTCCGATTCTCCGGGACATTTAATTCACCCCTCCACTTT.

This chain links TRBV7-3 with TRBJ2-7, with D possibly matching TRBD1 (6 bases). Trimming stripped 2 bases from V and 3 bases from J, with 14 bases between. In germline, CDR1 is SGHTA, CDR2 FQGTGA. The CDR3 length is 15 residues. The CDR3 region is CASSLGSGGNYEQYF. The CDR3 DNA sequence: TGTGCCAGCAGCTTAGGGTCTGGGGGCAACTACGAGCAGTACTTC.

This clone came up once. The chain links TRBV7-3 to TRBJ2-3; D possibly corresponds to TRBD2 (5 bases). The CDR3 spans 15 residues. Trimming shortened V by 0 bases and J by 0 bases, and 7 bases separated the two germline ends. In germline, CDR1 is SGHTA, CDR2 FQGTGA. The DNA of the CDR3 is TGTGCCAGCAGCTTAACGCTAGCTAGCACAGATACGCAGTATTTT. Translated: CASSLTLASTDTQYF.

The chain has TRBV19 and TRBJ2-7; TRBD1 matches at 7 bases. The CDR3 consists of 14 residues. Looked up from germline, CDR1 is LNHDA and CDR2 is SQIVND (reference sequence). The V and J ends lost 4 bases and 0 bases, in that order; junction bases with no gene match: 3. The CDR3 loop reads CASSRDSSSYEQYF. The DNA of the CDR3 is TGTGCCAGTAGTAGGGACAGTTCCTCCTACGAGCAGTACTTC.

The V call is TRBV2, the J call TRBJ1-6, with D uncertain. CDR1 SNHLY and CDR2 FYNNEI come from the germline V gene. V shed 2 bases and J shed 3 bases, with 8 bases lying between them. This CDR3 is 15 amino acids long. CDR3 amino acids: CASSEMQIYNSPLHF. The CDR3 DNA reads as TGTGCCAGCAGTGAAATGCAGATCTATAATTCACCCCTCCACTTT.

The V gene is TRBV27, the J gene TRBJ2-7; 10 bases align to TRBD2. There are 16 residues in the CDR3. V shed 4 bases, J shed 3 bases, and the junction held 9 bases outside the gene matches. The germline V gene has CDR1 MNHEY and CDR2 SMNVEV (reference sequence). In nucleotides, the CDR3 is TGTGCCAGCAGTTCCGGACTAGCGGAGACCCTCTACGAGCAGTACTTC. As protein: CASSSGLAETLYEQYF.

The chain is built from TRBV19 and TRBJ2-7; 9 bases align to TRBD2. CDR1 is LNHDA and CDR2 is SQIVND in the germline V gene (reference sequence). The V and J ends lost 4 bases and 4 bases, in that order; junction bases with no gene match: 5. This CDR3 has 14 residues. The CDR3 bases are TGTGCCAGTAGTACTAGCGGGGACCCGTACGAGCAGTACTTC. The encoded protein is CASSTSGDPYEQYF.

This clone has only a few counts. The CDR3 bases are TGTGCCAGCAGTTACATGCAGGCCAGTGAAGCTTTCTTT. Translation gives CASSYMQASEAFF. This chain uses TRBV6-2 or TRBV6-3 with TRBJ1-1; no definite D call. The CDR3 covers 13 residues. The germline gives CDR1 MNHEY, CDR2 SVGEGT. Trimming stripped 2 bases from V and 7 bases from J, with 11 bases between.

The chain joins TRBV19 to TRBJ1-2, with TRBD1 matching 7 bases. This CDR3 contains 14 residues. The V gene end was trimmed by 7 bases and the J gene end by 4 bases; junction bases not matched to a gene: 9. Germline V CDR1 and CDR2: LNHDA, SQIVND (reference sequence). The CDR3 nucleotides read TGTGCCAGTATGAAAGTCGGGACAGCCTATGGCTACACCTTC. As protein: CASMKVGTAYGYTF.

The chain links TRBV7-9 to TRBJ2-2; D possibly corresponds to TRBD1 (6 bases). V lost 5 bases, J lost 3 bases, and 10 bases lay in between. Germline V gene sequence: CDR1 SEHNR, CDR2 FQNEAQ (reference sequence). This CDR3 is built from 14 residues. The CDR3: CASSPGHYTGELFF. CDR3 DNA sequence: TGTGCCAGCAGCCCGGGACATTACACCGGGGAGCTGTTTTTT.

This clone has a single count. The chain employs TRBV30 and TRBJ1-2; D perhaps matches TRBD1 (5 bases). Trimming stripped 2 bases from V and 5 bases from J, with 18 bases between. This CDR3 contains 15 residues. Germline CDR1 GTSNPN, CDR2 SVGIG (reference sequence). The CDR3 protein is CAWSKGGALTYGYTF. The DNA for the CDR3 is TGTGCCTGGAGTAAAGGCGGGGCCCTAACTTATGGCTACACCTTC.

In nucleotides, the CDR3 is TGTGCCAGCAGTCCCGAGGTTGGCAATCAGCCCCAGCATTTT. The encoded protein is CASSPEVGNQPQHF. The V gene is TRBV6-5, the J gene TRBJ1-5, with D unresolved. Germline CDR1 is MNHEY and CDR2 is SVGAGI. V was trimmed by 5 bases and J by 2 bases, leaving 10 bases between them. There are 14 residues in the CDR3.

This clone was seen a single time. In DNA, the CDR3 is TGTGCCAGTAGTCCCCCCGGTTGGTTAGCGGGGGAAACTTTAGCCAAAAACATTCAGTACTTC. Protein product: CASSPPGWLAGETLAKNIQYF. This chain connects TRBV19 to TRBJ2-4; 9 nucleotides match TRBD2. The CDR3 runs to 21 residues. Germline CDR1 is LNHDA and CDR2 is SQIVND (reference sequence). The trim removed 5 bases at V and 0 bases at J, leaving 20 bases unmatched. The complete variable domain, with remaining parts taken from reference TRBV19 and TRBJ2-4, reads DGGITQSPKYLFRKEGQNVTLSCEQNLNHDAMYWYRQDPGQGLRLIYYSQIVNDFQKGDIAEGYSVSREKKESFPLTVTSAQKNPTAFYLCASSPPGWLAGETLAKNIQYFGAGTRLSVL.

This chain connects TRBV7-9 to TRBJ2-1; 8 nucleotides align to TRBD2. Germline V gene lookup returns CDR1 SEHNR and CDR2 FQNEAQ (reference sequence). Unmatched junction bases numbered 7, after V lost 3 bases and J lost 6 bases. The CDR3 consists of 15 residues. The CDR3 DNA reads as TGTGCCAGCAGCTTCGAGCGGGAGTTAAGCAATGAGCAGTTCTTC. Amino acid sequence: CASSFERELSNEQFF.

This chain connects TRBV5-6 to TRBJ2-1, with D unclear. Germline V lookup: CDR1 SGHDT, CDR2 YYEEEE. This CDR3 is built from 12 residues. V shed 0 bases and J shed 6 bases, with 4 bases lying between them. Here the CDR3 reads CASSLVSNEQFF. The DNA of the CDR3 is TGTGCCAGCAGCTTGGTTAGCAATGAGCAGTTCTTC.

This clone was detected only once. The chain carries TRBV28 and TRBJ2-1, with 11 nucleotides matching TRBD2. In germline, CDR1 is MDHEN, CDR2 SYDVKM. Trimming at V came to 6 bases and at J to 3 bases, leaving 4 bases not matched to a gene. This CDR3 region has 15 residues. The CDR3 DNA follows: TGTGCCAGCAGGTCCGGGACTAGCGGCTACAATGAGCAGTTCTTC. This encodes CASRSGTSGYNEQFF.